The 24 T cell receptor beta chains below all came from one sample that was sequenced in a study of shared clonotypes between healthy human individuals. Terminally differentiated effector memory CD45RA+ cells were excluded by CCR7 positive selection of CD45RO-negative cells. Repertoires were generated with immunoSEQ multiplex PCR, while TCRdb's copy carries only in-frame clones and drops some. The sample consists of approximately 2,000,000 clones, just under 95% of them appearing once. The sample consisted of naive CD8+ T cells from PBMCs. Receptors originate from a man aged 18-30 years in good health. Some clones in this sample may be carry-over from other donors' samples.

The rearrangement uses TRBV9 and TRBJ2-3, with TRBD2 matching 7 bases. The CDR3 consists of 16 residues. The J segment lost 1 base and the V segment lost 4 bases, leaving 9 bases of the junction unmatched. In germline, CDR1 is SGDLS, CDR2 YYNGEE. CDR3: CASSPRGVGGTDTQYF. The CDR3 DNA reads TGTGCCAGCAGCCCCCGGGGGGTAGGCGGCACAGATACGCAGTATTTT.

This chain connects TRBV28 to TRBJ2-5, with 11 bases fitting TRBD1. The trim removed 5 bases at V and 2 bases at J, leaving 10 bases unmatched. CDR3 length equals 17 residues. Germline lookup yields CDR1 MDHEN and CDR2 SYDVKM. The CDR3 protein is CASSGDSGQGDQETQYF. CDR3 sequence (DNA): TGTGCCAGCAGTGGGGACTCGGGACAGGGGGATCAAGAGACCCAGTACTTC.

The rearrangement joins TRBV27 to TRBJ2-5, with D perhaps TRBD1 or TRBD2 (5 bases each). The V and J ends lost 4 bases and 4 bases respectively, with 19 bases between them. The CDR3 loop spans 16 amino acids. CDR1 is MNHEY and CDR2 is SMNVEV in the germline V gene (reference sequence). The CDR3 DNA sequence: TGTGCCAGCAGTTCAGGGAACGTTCGGGGATCAGAGACCCAGTACTTC. This translates into CASSSGNVRGSETQYF.

The chain combines TRBV14 with TRBJ2-3; 13 bases align to TRBD2. This CDR3 spans 14 amino acids. The V segment lost 4 bases and the J segment 14 bases; nucleotides outside the gene matches: 9. Germline loops: CDR1 SGHDN, CDR2 FVKESK. The CDR3 loop reads CASSLGLAGDRLYF. The CDR3 DNA reads TGTGCCAGCAGCCTAGGACTAGCGGGGGACCGACTGTATTTT.

This chain connects TRBV9 to TRBJ2-5; 11 bases fit TRBD2. Losses at the gene ends were 3 bases for V and 0 bases for J; bases not matched to a gene: 1. The CDR3 covers 15 residues. Germline loops: CDR1 SGDLS, CDR2 YYNGEE. The CDR3 nucleotides are TGTGCCAGCAGCGGTAGCGGGAGGGACCAAGAGACCCAGTACTTC. Its translation: CASSGSGRDQETQYF.

The chain combines TRBV6-6 with TRBJ2-1; maybe TRBD1 (6 bases). CDR3 length: 13 amino acids. Germline V gene lookup returns CDR1 MNHNY and CDR2 SVGAGI (reference sequence). V lost 0 bases to trimming and J lost 9 bases, with 9 bases between them. Written as DNA, the CDR3 is TGTGCCAGCAGTTACTCGTCAGGGGTTGAGCAGTTCTTC. It codes for CASSYSSGVEQFF.

The CDR3 nucleotides are TGTGCCAGCAGTGAAAGGGCGATAATCGGGGAGCTGTTTTTT. Translated: CASSERAIIGELFF. This chain connects TRBV6-1 to TRBJ2-2; D is unclear. The CDR3 extends over 14 amino acids. V was cut by 2 bases and J by 7 bases, with 11 bases left in between. Germline loops: CDR1 MNHNS, CDR2 SASEGT.

CDR3 region: CASSLLPGLLDTDTQYF. CDR3 coding DNA: TGTGCCAGCAGCTTGCTCCCGGGACTCCTGGACACAGATACGCAGTATTTT. The J gene is TRBJ2-3, the V gene TRBV7-9, with D perhaps matching TRBD2 (6 bases). Germline V lookup: CDR1 SEHNR, CDR2 FQNEAQ (reference sequence). Trimming stripped 3 bases from V and 2 bases from J, with 18 bases between. The CDR3 runs to 17 residues.

V and J are TRBV19 and TRBJ2-5, with 10 bases matching TRBD1. Germline CDR1 and CDR2: LNHDA and SQIVND (reference sequence). The CDR3 length is 17 residues. V was pared by 5 bases and J by 4 bases, with 13 bases of the junction left unmatched. The CDR3 reads CASSRQGDRGVTETQYF. The CDR3 DNA follows: TGTGCCAGTAGTCGACAAGGGGACAGGGGAGTCACAGAGACCCAGTACTTC.

The chain couples TRBV9 to TRBJ2-3, with D perhaps matching TRBD2 (6 bases). V lost 0 bases and J lost 3, with 14 bases in between. Germline V gives CDR1 SGDLS, CDR2 YYNGEE. This CDR3 has 16 residues. CDR3 residues: CASSVVGSGLTDTQYF. CDR3 nucleotides: TGTGCCAGCAGCGTAGTGGGTAGCGGACTAACAGATACGCAGTATTTT.

The chain employs TRBV9 and TRBJ2-3; 9 bases agree with TRBD2. There are 17 residues in the CDR3. The V and J ends lost 0 bases and 2 bases, in that order; junction bases with no gene match: 7. The germline V gene encodes CDR1 SGDLS and CDR2 YYNGEE. The CDR3 is CASSVGGAGGLTDTQYF. The CDR3 coding sequence is TGTGCCAGCAGCGTAGGAGGAGCGGGAGGACTCACAGATACGCAGTATTTT.

The V and J genes are TRBV7-9 and TRBJ2-5; D unresolved. Germline values: CDR1 SEHNR, CDR2 FQNEAQ (reference sequence). There are 13 residues in the CDR3. V was clipped by 5 bases and J by 1 base, with 8 bases between them. The chain's CDR3 is CASSRSLQETQYF. CDR3 in DNA: TGTGCCAGCAGCCGGAGCCTCCAAGAGACCCAGTACTTC. The complete variable domain, with remaining parts taken from reference TRBV7-9 and TRBJ2-5, reads DTGVSQNPRHKITKRGQNVTFRCDPISEHNRLYWYRQTLGQGPEFLTYFQNEAQLEKSRLLSDRFSAERPKGSFSTLEIQRTEQGDSAMYLCASSRSLQETQYFGPGTRLLVL.

In its sample, this clone was seen once. The chain couples TRBV4-1 to TRBJ1-3; 7 bases line up with TRBD1. Trimming cost V 5 bases and J 3 bases; bases outside gene matches: 4. The CDR3 covers 14 residues. Germline CDR1 is MGHRA and CDR2 is YSYEKL. CDR3 DNA sequence: TGCGCCAGCAGCTTTGGGACAGTTGGAAACACCATATATTTT. It is translated as CASSFGTVGNTIYF.

The V and J genes are TRBV28 and TRBJ2-1, with 8 bases lining up with TRBD1. The germline gives CDR1 MDHEN, CDR2 SYDVKM. The CDR3 consists of 16 residues. V shed 4 bases, J shed 7 bases, and the junction held 12 bases outside the gene matches. CDR3 DNA sequence: TGTGCCAGCAGTTCTTTGACGGGACAGGAGGGGAATGAGCAGTTCTTC. It translates to CASSSLTGQEGNEQFF.

The V and J genes are TRBV7-9 and TRBJ2-7, with a weak D call TRBD2 (6 bases). Trimming pared 1 base from V and 4 bases from J, leaving 17 bases between. The CDR3 totals 16 residues. Germline CDR1 SEHNR, CDR2 FQNEAQ (reference sequence). The CDR3: CASSLEIGSGTYEQYF. DNA for the CDR3: TGTGCCAGCAGCTTAGAAATCGGGAGTGGTACGTACGAGCAGTACTTC.

The V and J genes are TRBV28 and TRBJ2-1; D not certain. CDR3 size: 16 residues. V lost 5 bases, J lost 2 bases, and 16 bases lay in between. Germline CDR1 and CDR2: MDHEN and SYDVKM. CDR3 loop: CASSETVLGPYNEQFF. In DNA, the CDR3 is TGTGCCAGCAGTGAGACCGTGCTTGGGCCCTACAATGAGCAGTTCTTC.

This rearrangement joins TRBV13 to TRBJ2-7, with D possibly matching TRBD2 (6 bases). With 5 bases removed from V and 7 bases from J, the gap between germline ends came to 21 bases. The V gene's germline CDR1 is PRHDT and CDR2 FYEKMQ (reference sequence). The CDR3 runs to 15 residues. Here the CDR3 reads CASSGTGTEAREQYF. CDR3 in DNA: TGTGCCAGCAGCGGAACCGGGACTGAGGCTCGGGAGCAGTACTTC.

This chain links TRBV10-3 with TRBJ2-5; 10 positions agree with TRBD2. This CDR3 comprises 16 residues. CDR1 is ENHRY and CDR2 is SYGVKD in the germline V gene. The ends lost 0 bases at V and 3 bases at J; junction bases unmatched: 4. CDR3 sequence (DNA): TGTGCCATCAGTGAGTCTCCGGGACTAGCGAAAGAGACCCAGTACTTC. This encodes CAISESPGLAKETQYF.

This chain connects TRBV25-1 to TRBJ1-2, with D tentatively TRBD1 (6 bases). Germline V gene data show CDR1 as MGHDK and CDR2 as SYGVNS. The CDR3 is 14 residues long. Between the trimmed V and J ends, which lost 2 bases and 7 bases, there was a span of 14 bases. The CDR3 DNA reads TGTGCCAGCAGTGAAGGAAGAGGACAGTTTGGCTACACCTTC. Its translation: CASSEGRGQFGYTF.

This clone was recorded only once. The J gene is TRBJ2-2, the V gene TRBV4-2; the D gene is possibly TRBD1 (8 bases). This CDR3 contains 18 residues. The V end was cut by 3 bases, the J end by 1 base, with 18 bases between. From germline, CDR1 is LGHNA and CDR2 YNFKEQ. CDR3 DNA: TGTGCCAGCAGCCACCTCAGGGGAGGGACAGGGAACACCGGGGAGCTGTTTTTT. It yields the protein CASSHLRGGTGNTGELFF.

The rearrangement links TRBV28 to TRBJ1-4, with TRBD1 matching 7 bases. CDR3 length: 15 amino acids. Germline loops: CDR1 MDHEN, CDR2 SYDVKM. Germline trimming cut 5 bases from V and 8 bases from J; bases unmatched to any gene: 11. The CDR3 DNA follows: TGTGCCAGCAGTCCCAACCAGGGGGTCGGGGAAAAACTGTTTTTT. Protein product: CASSPNQGVGEKLFF. The whole variable domain, remainder taken from reference TRBV28 and TRBJ1-4, is DVKVTQSSRYLVKRTGEKVFLECVQDMDHENMFWYRQDPGLGLRLIYFSYDVKMKEKGDIPEGYSVSREKKERFSLILESASTNQTSMYLCASSPNQGVGEKLFFGSGTQLSVL.

The count of this clone is one. The J gene is TRBJ2-1, the V gene TRBV5-4, with D possibly being TRBD1 (5 bases). This CDR3 comprises 14 residues. The germline V gene encodes CDR1 SGHNT and CDR2 YYREEE (reference sequence). V shed 0 bases and J shed 3 bases, with 7 bases lying between them. CDR3 DNA sequence: TGTGCCAGCAGCTTGGTCCAGGGCTACAATGAGCAGTTCTTC. Its translation is CASSLVQGYNEQFF.

The V call is TRBV7-2, the J call TRBJ2-1; D may correspond to TRBD1 or TRBD2 (5 bases each). CDR1 and CDR2 from the germline V gene are SGHTA and FQGNSA. The CDR3 sequence is 15 residues long. V was cut by 5 bases and J by 5 bases, with 16 bases left in between. The CDR3 coding sequence is TGTGCCAGCAGCCCCAGGGCTAGCCCCAACAATGAGCAGTTCTTC. It is translated as CASSPRASPNNEQFF. Combining the CDR3 with reference TRBV7-2 and TRBJ2-1 gives the whole variable domain GAGVSQSPSNKVTEKGKDVELRCDPISGHTALYWYRQSLGQGLEFLIYFQGNSAPDKSGLPSDRFSAERTGGSVSTLTIQRTQQEDSAVYLCASSPRASPNNEQFFGPGTRLTVL.

V and J are TRBV28 and TRBJ1-6; perhaps TRBD1 as D (5 bases). Between the trimmed V and J ends, which lost 4 bases and 0 bases, there was a span of 10 bases. Germline CDR1 reads MDHEN; CDR2 reads SYDVKM. CDR3 length: 16 amino acids. Here the CDR3 reads CASSSGISSYNSPLHF. CDR3 nucleotides: TGTGCCAGCAGTTCAGGGATCAGCTCCTATAATTCACCCCTCCACTTT.